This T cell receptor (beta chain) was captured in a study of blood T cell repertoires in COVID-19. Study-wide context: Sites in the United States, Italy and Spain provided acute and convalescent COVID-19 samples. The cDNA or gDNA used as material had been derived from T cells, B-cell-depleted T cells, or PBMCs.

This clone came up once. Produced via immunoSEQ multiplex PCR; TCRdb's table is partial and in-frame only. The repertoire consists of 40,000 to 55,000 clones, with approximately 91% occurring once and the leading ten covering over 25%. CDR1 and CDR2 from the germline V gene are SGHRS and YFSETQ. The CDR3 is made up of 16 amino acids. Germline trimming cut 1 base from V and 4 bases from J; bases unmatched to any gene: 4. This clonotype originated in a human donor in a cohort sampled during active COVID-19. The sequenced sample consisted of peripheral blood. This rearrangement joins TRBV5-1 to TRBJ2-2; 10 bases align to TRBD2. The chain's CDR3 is CASSLMSSGGTGELFF. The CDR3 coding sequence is TGCGCCAGCAGCTTGATGTCTAGCGGGGGCACCGGGGAGCTGTTTTTT.